This T cell receptor beta chain was sequenced during a study of STAT5B mutations in CD4+ large granular lymphocyte leukemia. For the study at large: Among healthy controls, a particular HLA allele went with more CDR3 'QG' motifs. Findings of the study overall: TRBV06-family usage was enriched in top patient clones (8/27) versus controls (2/35).

In the original workflow: A productive frequency of 2.59 x 10-5 was the lowest detectable. Method: immunoSEQ multiplex PCR; TCRdb's copy keeps in-frame clones and lacks some. V, J and clone size were drawn from that table, and D and trimming were deduced from the DNA. The table includes tens of thousands of clones, 70% to 90% detected once. The CDR3 is made up of 15 amino acids. Germline CDR1 and CDR2: MDHEN and SYDVKM. Deletions cut 5 bases from V and 1 base from J, with 12 bases between. With respect to this clone: No antigen is known for it.

The receptor comes from a human donor in good health. The material sequenced was CD4+ T cells from blood buffy coats. The rearrangement joins TRBV28 to TRBJ1-5, with a possible D match to TRBD1 (5 bases). CDR3 loop: CASSLDILSNQPQHF. The CDR3 region has the DNA TGTGCCAGCAGTCTGGACATATTAAGCAATCAGCCCCAGCATTTT.